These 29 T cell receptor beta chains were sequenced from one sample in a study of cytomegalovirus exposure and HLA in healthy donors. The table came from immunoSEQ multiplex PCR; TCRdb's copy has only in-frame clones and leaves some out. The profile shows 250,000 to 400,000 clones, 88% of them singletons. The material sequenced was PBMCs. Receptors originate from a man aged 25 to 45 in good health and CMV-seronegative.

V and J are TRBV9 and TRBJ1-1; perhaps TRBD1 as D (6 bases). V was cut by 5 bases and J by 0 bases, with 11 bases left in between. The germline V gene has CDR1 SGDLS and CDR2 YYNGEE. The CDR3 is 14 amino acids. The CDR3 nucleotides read TGTGCCAGCAGTTCAGGGGACATGAACACTGAAGCTTTCTTT. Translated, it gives CASSSGDMNTEAFF.

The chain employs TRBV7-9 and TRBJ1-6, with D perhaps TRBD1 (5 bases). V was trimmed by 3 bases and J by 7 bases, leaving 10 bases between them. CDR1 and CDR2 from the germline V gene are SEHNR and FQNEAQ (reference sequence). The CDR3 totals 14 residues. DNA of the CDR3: TGTGCCAGCAGCTTTGCAGGGAAAAATTCACCCCTCCACTTT. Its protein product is CASSFAGKNSPLHF.

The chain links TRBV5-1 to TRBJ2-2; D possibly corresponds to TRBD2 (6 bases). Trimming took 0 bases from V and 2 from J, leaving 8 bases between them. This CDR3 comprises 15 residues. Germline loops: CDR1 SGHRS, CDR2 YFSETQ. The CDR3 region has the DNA TGCGCCAGCAGCTTGGGGACTACTAACACCGGGGAGCTGTTTTTT. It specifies CASSLGTTNTGELFF.

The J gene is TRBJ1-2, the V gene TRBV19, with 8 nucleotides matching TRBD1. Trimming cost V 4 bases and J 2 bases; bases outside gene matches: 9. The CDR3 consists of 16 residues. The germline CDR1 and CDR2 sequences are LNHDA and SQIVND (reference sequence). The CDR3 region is CASSRERTGRNYGYTF. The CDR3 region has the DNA TGTGCCAGTAGTAGAGAAAGGACAGGGAGGAACTATGGCTACACCTTC.

The CDR3 DNA is TGTGCCAGCAGTCAGTCGGGAGGGCTTGCTGAAGCTTTCTTT. It codes for CASSQSGGLAEAFF. The rearrangement joins TRBV7-2 to TRBJ1-1, with unresolved D. The germline CDR1 and CDR2 sequences are SGHTA and FQGNSA. This CDR3 comprises 14 residues. V was clipped by 6 bases and J by 6 bases, with 17 bases between them.

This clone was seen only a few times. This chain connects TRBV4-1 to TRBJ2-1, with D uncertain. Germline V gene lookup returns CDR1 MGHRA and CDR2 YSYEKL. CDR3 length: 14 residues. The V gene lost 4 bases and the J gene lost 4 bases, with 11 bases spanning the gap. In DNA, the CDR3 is TGCGCCAGCAGCCTCATACAGATATACAATGAGCAGTTCTTC. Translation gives CASSLIQIYNEQFF.

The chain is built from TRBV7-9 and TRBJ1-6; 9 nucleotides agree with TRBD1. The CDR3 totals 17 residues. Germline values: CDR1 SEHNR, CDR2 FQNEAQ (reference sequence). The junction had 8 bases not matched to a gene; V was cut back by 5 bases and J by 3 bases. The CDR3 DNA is TGTGCCAGCAGCCGGACGCTGGGACAGGGCTATAATTCACCCCTCCACTTT. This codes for CASSRTLGQGYNSPLHF.

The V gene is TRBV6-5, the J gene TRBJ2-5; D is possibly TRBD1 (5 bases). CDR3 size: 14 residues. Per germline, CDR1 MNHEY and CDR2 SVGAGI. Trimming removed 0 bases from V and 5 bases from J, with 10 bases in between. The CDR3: CASSYSQGWETQYF. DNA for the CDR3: TGTGCCAGCAGTTACTCCCAGGGTTGGGAGACCCAGTACTTC.

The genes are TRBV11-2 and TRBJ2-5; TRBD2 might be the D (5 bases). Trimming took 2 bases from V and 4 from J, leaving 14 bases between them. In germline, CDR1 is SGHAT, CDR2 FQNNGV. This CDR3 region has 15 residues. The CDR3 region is CASSLKGFSGETQYF. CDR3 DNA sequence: TGTGCCAGCAGCTTAAAAGGATTCAGCGGAGAGACCCAGTACTTC.

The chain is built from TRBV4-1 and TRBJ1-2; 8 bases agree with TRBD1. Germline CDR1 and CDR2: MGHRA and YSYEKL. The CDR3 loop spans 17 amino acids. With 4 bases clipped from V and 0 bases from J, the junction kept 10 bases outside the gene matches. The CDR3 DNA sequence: TGCGCCAGCAGCCCAATTCCGGGACAGGTTACTAACTATGGCTACACCTTC. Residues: CASSPIPGQVTNYGYTF.

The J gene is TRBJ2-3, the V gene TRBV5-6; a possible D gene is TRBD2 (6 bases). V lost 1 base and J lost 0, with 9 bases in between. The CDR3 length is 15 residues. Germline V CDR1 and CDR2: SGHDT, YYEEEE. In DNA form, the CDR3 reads TGTGCCAGCAGCTTGTTGGGGGGAAGCACAGATACGCAGTATTTT. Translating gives CASSLLGGSTDTQYF.

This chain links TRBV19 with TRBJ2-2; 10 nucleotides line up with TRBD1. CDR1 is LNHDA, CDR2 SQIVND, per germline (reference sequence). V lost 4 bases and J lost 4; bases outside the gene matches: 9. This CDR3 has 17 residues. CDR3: CASSKPPGQGFTGELFF. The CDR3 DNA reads TGTGCCAGTAGTAAACCCCCGGGACAGGGGTTCACCGGGGAGCTGTTTTTT.

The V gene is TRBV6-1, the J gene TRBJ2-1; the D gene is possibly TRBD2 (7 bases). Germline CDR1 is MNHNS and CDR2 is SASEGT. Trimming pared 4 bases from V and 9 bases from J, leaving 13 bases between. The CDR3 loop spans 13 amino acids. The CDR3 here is CASSVAGAAEQFF. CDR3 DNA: TGTGCCAGCAGTGTCGCGGGGGCTGCTGAGCAGTTCTTC.

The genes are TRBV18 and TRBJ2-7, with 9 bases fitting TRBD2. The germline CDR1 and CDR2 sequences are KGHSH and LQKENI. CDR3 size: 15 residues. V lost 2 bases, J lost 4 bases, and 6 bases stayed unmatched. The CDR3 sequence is CASSPGRGGLYEQYF. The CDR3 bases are TGTGCCAGCTCACCAGGGCGGGGGGGCCTTTACGAGCAGTACTTC.

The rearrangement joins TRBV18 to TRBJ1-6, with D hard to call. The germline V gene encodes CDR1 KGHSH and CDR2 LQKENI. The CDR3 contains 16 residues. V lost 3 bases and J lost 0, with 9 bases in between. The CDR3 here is CASSPDTSSYNSPLHF. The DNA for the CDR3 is TGTGCCAGCTCACCCGACACGAGCTCCTATAATTCACCCCTCCACTTT.

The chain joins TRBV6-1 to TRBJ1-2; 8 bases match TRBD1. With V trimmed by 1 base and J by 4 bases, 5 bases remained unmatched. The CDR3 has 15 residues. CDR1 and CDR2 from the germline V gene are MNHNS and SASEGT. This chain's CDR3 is CASSEEDRAGYGYTF. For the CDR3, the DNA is TGTGCCAGCAGTGAAGAGGACAGGGCAGGCTATGGCTACACCTTC.

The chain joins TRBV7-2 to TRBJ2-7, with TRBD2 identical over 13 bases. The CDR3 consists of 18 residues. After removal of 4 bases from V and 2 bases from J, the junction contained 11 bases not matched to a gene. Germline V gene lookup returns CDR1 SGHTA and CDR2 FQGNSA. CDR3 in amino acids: CASSWGRTSGGPAYEQYF. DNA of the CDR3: TGTGCCAGCAGCTGGGGGAGGACTAGCGGGGGCCCCGCCTACGAGCAGTACTTC.

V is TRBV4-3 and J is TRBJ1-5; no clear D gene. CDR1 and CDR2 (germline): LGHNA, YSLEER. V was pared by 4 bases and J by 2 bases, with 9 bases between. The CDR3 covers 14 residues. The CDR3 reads CASSPGTGNQPQHF. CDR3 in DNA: TGCGCCAGCAGCCCGGGAACGGGCAATCAGCCCCAGCATTTT.

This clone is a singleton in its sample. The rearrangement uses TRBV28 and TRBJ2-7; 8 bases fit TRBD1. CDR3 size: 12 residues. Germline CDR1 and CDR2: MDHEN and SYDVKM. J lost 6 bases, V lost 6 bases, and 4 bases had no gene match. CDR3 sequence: CASSPTGGEQYF. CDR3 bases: TGTGCCAGCAGCCCAACAGGGGGCGAGCAGTACTTC.

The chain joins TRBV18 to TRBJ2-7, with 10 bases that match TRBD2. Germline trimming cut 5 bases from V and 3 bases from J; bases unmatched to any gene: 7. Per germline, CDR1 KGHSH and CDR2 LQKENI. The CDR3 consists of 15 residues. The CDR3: CASSKIAGGLYEQYF. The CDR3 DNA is TGTGCCAGCTCAAAGATAGCGGGGGGTCTCTACGAGCAGTACTTC.

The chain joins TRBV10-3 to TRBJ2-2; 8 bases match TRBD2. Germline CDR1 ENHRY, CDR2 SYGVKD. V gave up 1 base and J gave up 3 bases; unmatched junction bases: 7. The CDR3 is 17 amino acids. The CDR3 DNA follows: TGTGCCATCAGTGAGTTTGGGCTAGCGGGTTACACCGGGGAGCTGTTTTTT. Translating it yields CAISEFGLAGYTGELFF.

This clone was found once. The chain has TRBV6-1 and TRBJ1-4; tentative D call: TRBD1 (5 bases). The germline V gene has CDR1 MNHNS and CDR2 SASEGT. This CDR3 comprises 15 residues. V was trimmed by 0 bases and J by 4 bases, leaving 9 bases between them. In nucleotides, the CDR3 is TGTGCCAGCAGTGAAGCGCCGGACATTAATGAAAAACTGTTTTTT. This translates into CASSEAPDINEKLFF.

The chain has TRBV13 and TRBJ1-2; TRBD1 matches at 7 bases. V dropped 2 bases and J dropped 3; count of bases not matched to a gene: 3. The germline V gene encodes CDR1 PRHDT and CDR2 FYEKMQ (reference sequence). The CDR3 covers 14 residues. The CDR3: CASSLYGTDYGYTF. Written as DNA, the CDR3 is TGTGCCAGCAGCTTATACGGGACAGACTATGGCTACACCTTC.

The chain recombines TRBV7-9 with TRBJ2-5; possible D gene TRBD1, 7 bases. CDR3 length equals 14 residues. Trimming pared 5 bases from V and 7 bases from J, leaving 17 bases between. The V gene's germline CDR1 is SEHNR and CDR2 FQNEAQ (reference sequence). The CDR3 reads CASSETGTAGTQYF. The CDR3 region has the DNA TGTGCCAGCAGCGAAACCGGGACAGCGGGGACCCAGTACTTC. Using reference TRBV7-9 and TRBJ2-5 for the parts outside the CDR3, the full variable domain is DTGVSQNPRHKITKRGQNVTFRCDPISEHNRLYWYRQTLGQGPEFLTYFQNEAQLEKSRLLSDRFSAERPKGSFSTLEIQRTEQGDSAMYLCASSETGTAGTQYFGPGTRLLVL.

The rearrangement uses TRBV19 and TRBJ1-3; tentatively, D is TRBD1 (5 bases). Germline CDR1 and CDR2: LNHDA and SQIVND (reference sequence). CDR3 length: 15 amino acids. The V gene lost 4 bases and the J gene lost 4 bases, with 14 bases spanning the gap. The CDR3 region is CASSTTSGYGNTIYF. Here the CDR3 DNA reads TGTGCCAGTAGTACCACTTCAGGGTACGGAAACACCATATATTTT.

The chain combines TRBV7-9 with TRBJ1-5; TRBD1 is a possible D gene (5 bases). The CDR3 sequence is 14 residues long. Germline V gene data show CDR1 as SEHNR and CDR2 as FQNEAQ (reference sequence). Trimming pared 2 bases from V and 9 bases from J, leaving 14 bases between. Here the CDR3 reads CASSLTGLKGPQHF. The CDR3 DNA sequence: TGTGCCAGCAGCTTAACGGGACTTAAGGGGCCCCAGCATTTT.

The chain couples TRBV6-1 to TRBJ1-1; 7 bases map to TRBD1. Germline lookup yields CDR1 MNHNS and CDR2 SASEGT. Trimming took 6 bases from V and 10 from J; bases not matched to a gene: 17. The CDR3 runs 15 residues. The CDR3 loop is CASSPSGGGGRGAFF. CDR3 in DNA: TGTGCCAGCAGCCCAAGCGGGGGAGGGGGCCGAGGAGCTTTCTTT.

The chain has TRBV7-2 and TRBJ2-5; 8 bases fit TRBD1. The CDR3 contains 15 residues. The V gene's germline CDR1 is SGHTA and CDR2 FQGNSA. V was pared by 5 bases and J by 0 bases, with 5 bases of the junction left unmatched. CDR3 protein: CASSPRTGNQETQYF. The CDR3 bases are TGTGCCAGCAGCCCGAGGACAGGGAACCAAGAGACCCAGTACTTC.

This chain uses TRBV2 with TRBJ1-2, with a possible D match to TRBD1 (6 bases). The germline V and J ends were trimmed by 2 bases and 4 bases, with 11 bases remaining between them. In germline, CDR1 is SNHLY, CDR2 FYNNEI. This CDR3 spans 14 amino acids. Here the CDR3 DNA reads TGTGCCAGCAGTGAATACGGCAGGGGCTATGGCTACACCTTC. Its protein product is CASSEYGRGYGYTF.